This is a list of T cell receptor beta chains from one sample in a study of shared clonotypes between healthy human individuals. Assay used: immunoSEQ multiplex PCR; TCRdb lists only in-frame clones, some missing. The sample carries around 500,000 clones, about 85% recorded once. The sequenced sample was PBMCs. The receptors stem from a woman aged 40 to 49 in good health. Some clones in this sample may be carry-over from other donors' samples. Each CDR3 is given with its conserved first and last residue.

TRBV29-1 | CSAGDENIQYF
TRBV27 | CASSPVAGVKAGELFF
TRBV29-1 | CSVGRTGGDGTEAFF
TRBV11-2 | CAGSLVVATGEQHF
TRBV27 | CASSQDRGGTEAFF
TRBV2 | CASRSSAINLTDTQYF
TRBV19 | CASSSRDRETQYF
TRBV7-3 | CASSLTGSYNEQFF
TRBV7-6 | CASSSMGSGYTF
TRBV7-3 | CASSPPGLRFDEQFF
TRBV7-3 | CASSLHPEAGTTGELFF
TRBV5-1 | CASSLARGSLEGEQYF
TRBV30 | CAWSRVGEQYF
TRBV2 | CASSEFQGVYEQYF
TRBV29-1 | CSVVRQGYEQYF
TRBV29-1 | CSVLDRLNTGELFF
TRBV7-2 | CASSQGRGYGYTF
TRBV16 | CASSQSRSGEQYF
TRBV7-2 | CASSLNQGAGYGYTF
TRBV5-6 | CASSFGLAGNEQYF
TRBV30 | CAWNRGGSGANVLTF
TRBV5-1 | CASSLGPAVVRNEQFF
TRBV9 | CASSLGGRSYNEQFF
TRBV9 | CASSERGYGYNEQFF
TRBV9 | CPRGGRKTQYF
TRBV10-1 | CASSESTPADTQYF
TRBV7-9 | CASSLGGDQPQHF
TRBV15 | CATNGGNSYEQYF
TRBV15 | CATSRDHQETQYF
TRBV18 | CASSPPGGAGNTIYF
TRBV25-1 | CASSDLARPYGYTF
TRBV28 | CASSMLGGEQFF
TRBV5-1 | CASSLEPTGARNTGELFF
TRBV4-1 | CASSQDMVSGNTIYF
TRBV30 | CAWDAGLGSEQYF
TRBV9 | CASSVGQGYSGEQFF
TRBV7-9 | CASTPRGYTGELFF